This TCR beta chain was recorded in a study of T-cell reconstitution after alpha-beta-depleted transplantation in children (dated by TCRdb to about 2016). Study-wide context: Using TCR repertoire profiling, the study followed T-cell immune reconstitution in a quantitative way in children after TCRalphabeta/CD19-depleted allogeneic hematopoietic cell transplantation.

Libraries were built with PCR. These reads were obtained on an Illumina HiSeq 2500. TCR library preparation used molecular barcoding, with unique molecular identifiers applied to normalize quantification of the TCRbeta repertoire. TCRdb trimmed the raw reads at Q25, called clones with MiXCR and kept productive beta chains. Every entry covers one CDR3 protein and lists the most common genes and DNA from its rows. Counted in this sample were about 640,000 distinct CDR3 sequences; approximately 17% of them appeared once. The ten largest clones represent 1.1% of the sample. In the case of this clonotype: The clone's antigen remains unknown. Base qualities were left out, and no much larger clone turns up one base away.

CDR1 and CDR2 are read off the germline V gene (reference sequence) as DFQATT and SNEGSKA. V loses 6 bases, J loses 2 bases, and the germline ends lie 22 bases apart. The CDR3 spans 16 residues, from the cysteine through the phenylalanine. CDR3 DNA is the only sequence kept; it has 48 bases, read in frame from the first base. The sequences come from PBMCs from the stem cell graft donor, collected from the stem cell graft. The chain uses TRBV20-1 and TRBJ1-2; confidence is insufficient to name the D gene. This TCR was recovered from a human donor who donated a stem cell graft to a child with acute myeloid leukemia. CDR3 sequence: CSAPEDVPQRNYGYTF. Read as DNA, the sequence is TGCAGTGCCCCCGAGGACGTACCCCAGAGAAACTATGGCTACACCTTC.